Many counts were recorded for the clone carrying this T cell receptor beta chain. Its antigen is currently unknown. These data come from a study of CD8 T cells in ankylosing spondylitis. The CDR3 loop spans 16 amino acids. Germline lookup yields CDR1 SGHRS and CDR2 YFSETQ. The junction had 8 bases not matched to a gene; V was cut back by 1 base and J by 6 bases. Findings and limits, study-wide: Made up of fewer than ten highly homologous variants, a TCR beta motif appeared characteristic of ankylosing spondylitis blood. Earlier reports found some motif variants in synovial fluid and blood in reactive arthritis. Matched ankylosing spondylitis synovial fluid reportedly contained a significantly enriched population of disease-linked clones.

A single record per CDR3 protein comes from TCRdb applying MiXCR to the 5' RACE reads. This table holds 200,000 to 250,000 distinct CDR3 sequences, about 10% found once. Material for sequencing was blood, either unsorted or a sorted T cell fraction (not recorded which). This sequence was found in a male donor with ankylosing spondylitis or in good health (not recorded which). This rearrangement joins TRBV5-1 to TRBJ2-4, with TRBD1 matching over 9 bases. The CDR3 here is CASSLLGQGPVNIQYF. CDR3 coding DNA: TGCGCCAGCAGCTTGCTCGGACAGGGGCCGGTAAACATTCAGTACTTC.